The present T cell receptor beta chain was sequenced within a study of identical twins. With V trimmed by 2 bases and J by 8 bases, 15 bases remained unmatched. CDR1 is MGHRA, CDR2 YSYEKL, per germline. This CDR3 is built from 18 residues. TCRdb re-derived calls from the 5' RACE reads in MiXCR, one entry per CDR3 protein. In the table there are approximately 600,000 distinct CDR3 sequences, under 8.5% of which are singletons. The same sample was also studied in work on yellow fever vaccine responses in identical twins.

The material sequenced was PBMCs. V and J are TRBV4-1 and TRBJ2-1; 10 nucleotides match TRBD1. This clonotype originated in a young woman in good health. CDR3 bases: TGCGCCAGCAGCCAAAATCGAATACGGGACAGGGGTGACGATGAGCAGTTCTTC. This sequence encodes CASSQNRIRDRGDDEQFF.